The TCR beta chain described here comes from a study of vaccination and CD4 T cells after COVID-19 (dated by TCRdb to 2022 to 2024). Notes on the research overall: Convalescent patients had a positive SARS-CoV-2 result on nasal swab PCR, and of these patients, several had mild disease and one had severe disease. The convalescent cohort included six males and four females, with two Hispanic individuals, seven Caucasians, two Asians and one multiracial person. Participants got two doses of the Pfizer-BioNTech BNT162b2 vaccine (n=8) or two doses of the Moderna mRNA-1273 vaccine (n=2). Post-COVID blood samples from convalescent patients were collected a median of around 110 days after diagnosis, with a range of 35 to 161 days. The time from the second vaccine dose to post-vaccine blood sampling had a median of around 72 days and ranged from about 14 to 250 days. Overlapping spike peptide pools from SARS-CoV-2 and from the common cold coronaviruses HCoV-NL63, HCoV-OC43 and HCoV-229E were used as culture stimuli. In control cultures, a CEFX viral epitope pool was used as positive control, an HIV-1 Nef peptide pool was used as negative control, or no peptide was added. In under twelve COVID-19 convalescent patients and a handful of infection-naive healthy vaccine recipients, researchers compared the spike-specific CD4+ TCR repertoire from before mRNA vaccination with the repertoire from after.

Broader findings and caveats from the paper: An increase in the median number of SARS-CoV-2-reactive clonotypes from roughly 20 after infection to roughly 38 after vaccination was observed, but the change was not found to be significant. The study included relatively few convalescent patients and did not analyze early timepoints after natural infection. Of the vaccine-specific clones in convalescent patients, 304 of 307, or nearly all, reacted only to SARS-CoV-2 spike and did not cross-react with common cold coronaviruses. In convalescent patients, a median approximately 83% of post-vaccine SARS-CoV-2-reactive clones were detected only after vaccination, suggesting vaccine-specific priming.

In the paper's terms, the treatment or condition label means: approximately 10-day PBMC culture with coronavirus spike peptide pools or control peptides (ViraFEST assay). The ViraFEST assay, used in the study, expanded antigen-specific T cells with peptide pools and then identified the expanded clonotypes through TCR sequencing. The convalescent patients' positive SARS-CoV-2 PCR tests were from March to December 2020, which was before the Alpha, Beta and Delta variants emerged in the United States. Two million PBMCs per well were cultured in IMDM with roughly 5.2% human AB serum and approximately 10 IU/ml IL-2, plus 10 ug/ml peptide pools. Half of the culture medium was replaced with fresh IL-2-containing medium on days 3 and 7. Once the cells had been in culture for ten to eleven days, the EasySep CD4+ T cell isolation kit was used to isolate CD4+ T cells by negative selection. PBMCs were separated from whole blood using Ficoll-Paque Plus gradient centrifugation and then either used fresh or cryopreserved at -140C. Triplicate wells were generally used for each culture condition.

The library was obtained by PCR. DNA from cultured CD4+ T cells was subjected to TCR sequencing with the Oncomine TCR Beta short-read assay at the Johns Hopkins FTIC core. The QIAamp micro DNA kit was used to extract genomic DNA from the cultured CD4+ T cells. The Oncomine TCR Beta libraries from cultured CD4+ T cells were pooled using unique dual indexes and then sequenced on an Illumina iSeq 100. Turning to the authors' computational methods: Non-productive sequences were filtered out, and CDR3s that did not start with C, did not end with F or W, or were shorter than 7 amino acids were discarded. Antigen-specific clonotypes were identified using the MANAFEST web application through comparison of peptide-stimulated wells with reference and other culture wells. To be called positive, a clone needed an FDR below 0.05, an odds ratio above 5, and a productive frequency above 0.1% in at least two of three replicate wells. A clonotype counted as cross-reactive if it showed significant expansion both in the SARS-CoV-2 spike wells and in at least one common cold coronavirus spike condition. Using R version 3.6.1, CDR3 homology was evaluated through Levenshtein distances (stringdist) along with unrooted phylogenetic trees (ape). The public reads were reprocessed in TCRdb via fastp at Q25 and MiXCR, keeping in-frame beta chains. Each CDR3 protein gets just one entry, which takes the most common genes and DNA from the rows behind it. The V and J calls follow TCRdb's processing rather than the paper's. This sample has about 19,000 distinct CDR3 sequences in its table, and about 52% of those were observed once. Under 4.5% of the sample belongs to the ten largest clones.

The CDR3 holds 14 amino acids from the cysteine to the phenylalanine. The CDR3 DNA has 42 bases and is translated from base 1. The junction shows trimming of 6 bases on V and 5 bases on J, plus 16 bases between the germline ends. This clonotype was picked up a small number of times. Its antigen is currently not known. Base qualities are not provided; no much larger clone lies one nucleotide away. This chain joins TRBV12-3 or TRBV12-4 to TRBJ1-1; too little of a D gene remains to name it. Sample: CD4+ T cells from blood, cultured in vitro. This clonotype was obtained from a human donor who had recovered from COVID-19. The DNA is TGTGCCAGCAGCCCTAAAGGCGTGAGTACTGAAGCTTTCTTT. Translated, this gives CASSPKGVSTEAFF.